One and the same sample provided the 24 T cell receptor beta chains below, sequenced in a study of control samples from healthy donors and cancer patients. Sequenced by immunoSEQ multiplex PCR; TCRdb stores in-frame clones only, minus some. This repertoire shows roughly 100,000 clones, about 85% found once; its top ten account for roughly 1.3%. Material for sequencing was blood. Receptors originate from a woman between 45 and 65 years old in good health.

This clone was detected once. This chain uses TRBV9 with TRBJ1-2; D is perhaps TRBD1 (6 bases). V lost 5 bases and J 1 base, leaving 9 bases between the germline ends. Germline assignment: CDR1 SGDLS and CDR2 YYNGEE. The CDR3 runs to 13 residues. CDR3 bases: TGTGCCAGCAGGTCGGACAGTAACTATGGCTACACCTTC. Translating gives CASRSDSNYGYTF. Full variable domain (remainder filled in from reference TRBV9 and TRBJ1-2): DSGVTQTPKHLITATGQRVTLRCSPRSGDLSVYWYQQSLDQGLQFLIQYYNGEERAKGNILERFSAQQFPDLHSELNLSSLELGDSALYFCASRSDSNYGYTFGSGTRLTVV.

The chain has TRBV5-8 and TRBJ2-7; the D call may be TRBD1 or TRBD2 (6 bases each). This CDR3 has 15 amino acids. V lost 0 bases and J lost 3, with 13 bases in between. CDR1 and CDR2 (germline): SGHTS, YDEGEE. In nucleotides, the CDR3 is TGTGCCAGCAGCTTGGACCAGGGGACTTACTACGAGCAGTACTTC. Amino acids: CASSLDQGTYYEQYF.

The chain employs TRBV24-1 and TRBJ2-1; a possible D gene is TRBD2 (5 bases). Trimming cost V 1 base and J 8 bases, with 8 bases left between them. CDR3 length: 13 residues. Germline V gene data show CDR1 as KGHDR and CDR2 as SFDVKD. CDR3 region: CATSDFDGDEQFF. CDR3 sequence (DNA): TGTGCCACCAGTGATTTTGACGGGGATGAGCAGTTCTTC.

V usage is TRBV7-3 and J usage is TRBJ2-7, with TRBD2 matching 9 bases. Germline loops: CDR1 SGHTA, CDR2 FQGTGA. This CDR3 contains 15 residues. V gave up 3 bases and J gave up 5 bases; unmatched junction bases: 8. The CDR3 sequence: CASSFRAGGPNEQYF. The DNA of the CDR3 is TGTGCCAGCAGCTTTCGGGCGGGGGGGCCGAACGAGCAGTACTTC. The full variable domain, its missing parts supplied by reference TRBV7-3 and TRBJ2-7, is GAGVSQTPSNKVTEKGKYVELRCDPISGHTALYWYRQSLGQGPEFLIYFQGTGAADDSGLPNDRFFAVRPEGSVSTLKIQRTERGDSAVYLCASSFRAGGPNEQYFGPGTRLTVT.

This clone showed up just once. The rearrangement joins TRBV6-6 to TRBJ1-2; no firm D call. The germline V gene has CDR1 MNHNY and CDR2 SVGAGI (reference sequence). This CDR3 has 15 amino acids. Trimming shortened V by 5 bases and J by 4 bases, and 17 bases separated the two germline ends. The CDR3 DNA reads TGTGCCAGCAGTACCTCGGGAGGGTATGCCTATGGCTACACCTTC. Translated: CASSTSGGYAYGYTF.

The CDR3 loop is CASRNSGGGFYEQYF. The CDR3 DNA sequence: TGTGCCAGCAGGAACTCAGGGGGGGGCTTCTACGAGCAGTACTTC. The chain joins TRBV6-5 to TRBJ2-7; either TRBD1 or TRBD2 may fit D (7 bases each). CDR1 and CDR2 (germline): MNHEY, SVGAGI. Trimming took off 6 bases at V and 3 bases at J, with 18 bases between the two ends. The CDR3 contains 15 residues.

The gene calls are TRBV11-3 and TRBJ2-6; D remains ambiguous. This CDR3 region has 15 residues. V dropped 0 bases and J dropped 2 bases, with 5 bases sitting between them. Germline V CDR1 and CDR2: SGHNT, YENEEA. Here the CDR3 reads CASSLDGAGANVLTF. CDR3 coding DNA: TGTGCCAGCAGCTTAGATGGGGCTGGGGCCAACGTCCTGACTTTC.

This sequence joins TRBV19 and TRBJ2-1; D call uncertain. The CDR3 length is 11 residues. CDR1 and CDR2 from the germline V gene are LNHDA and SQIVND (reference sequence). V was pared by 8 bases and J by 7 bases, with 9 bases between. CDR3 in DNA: TGTGCCAGTTCGGTTAGGAATGAGCAGTTCTTC. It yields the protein CASSVRNEQFF.

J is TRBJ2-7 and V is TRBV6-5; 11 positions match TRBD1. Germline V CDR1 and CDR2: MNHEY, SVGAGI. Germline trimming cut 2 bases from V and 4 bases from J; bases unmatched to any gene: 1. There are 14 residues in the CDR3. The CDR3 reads CASSYRDRGYEQYF. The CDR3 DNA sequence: TGTGCCAGCAGTTACCGGGACAGGGGGTACGAGCAGTACTTC.

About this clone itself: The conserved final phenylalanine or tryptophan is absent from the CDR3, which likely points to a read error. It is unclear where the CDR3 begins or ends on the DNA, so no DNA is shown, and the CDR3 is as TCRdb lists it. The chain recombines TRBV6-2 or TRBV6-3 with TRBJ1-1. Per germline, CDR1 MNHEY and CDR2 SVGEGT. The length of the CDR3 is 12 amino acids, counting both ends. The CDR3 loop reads CASSYGTSTPIL.

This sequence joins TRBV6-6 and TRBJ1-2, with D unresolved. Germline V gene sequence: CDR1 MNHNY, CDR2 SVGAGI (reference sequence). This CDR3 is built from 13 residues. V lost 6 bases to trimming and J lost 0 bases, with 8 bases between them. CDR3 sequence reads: CASSDGPNYGYTF. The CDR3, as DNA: TGTGCCAGCAGCGACGGGCCTAACTATGGCTACACCTTC.

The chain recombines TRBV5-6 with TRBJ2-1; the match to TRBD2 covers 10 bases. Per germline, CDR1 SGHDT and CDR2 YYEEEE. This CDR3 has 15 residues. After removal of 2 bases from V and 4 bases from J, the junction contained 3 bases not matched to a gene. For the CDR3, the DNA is TGTGCCAGCAGCTTTAGGACTAGCGGATACAATGAGCAGTTCTTC. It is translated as CASSFRTSGYNEQFF.

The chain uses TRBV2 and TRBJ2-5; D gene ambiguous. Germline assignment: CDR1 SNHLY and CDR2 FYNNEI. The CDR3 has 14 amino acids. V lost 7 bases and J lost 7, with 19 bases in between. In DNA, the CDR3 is TGTGCCAGCAACCCAACCGAGCCCGGAGCGACCCAGTACTTC. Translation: CASNPTEPGATQYF.

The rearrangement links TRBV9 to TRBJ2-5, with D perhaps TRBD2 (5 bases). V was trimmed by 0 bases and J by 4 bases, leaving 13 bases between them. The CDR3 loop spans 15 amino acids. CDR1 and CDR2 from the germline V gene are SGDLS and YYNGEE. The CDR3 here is CASSVENGEGETQYF. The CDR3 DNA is TGTGCCAGCAGCGTAGAAAACGGAGAGGGAGAGACCCAGTACTTC.

CDR3 DNA: TGTGCCAGCAGCCAAGATTCTAGATTCGCGGACTACGAGCAGTACTTC. Protein: CASSQDSRFADYEQYF. The chain joins TRBV14 to TRBJ2-7; D not certain. The V gene's germline CDR1 is SGHDN and CDR2 FVKESK. The CDR3 loop spans 16 amino acids. With 0 bases removed from V and 3 bases from J, the gap between germline ends came to 15 bases. Complete variable domain (other parts from reference TRBV14 and TRBJ2-7): EAGVTQFPSHSVIEKGQTVTLRCDPISGHDNLYWYRRVMGKEIKFLLHFVKESKQDESGMPNNRFLAERTGGTYSTLKVQPAELEDSGVYFCASSQDSRFADYEQYFGPGTRLTVT.

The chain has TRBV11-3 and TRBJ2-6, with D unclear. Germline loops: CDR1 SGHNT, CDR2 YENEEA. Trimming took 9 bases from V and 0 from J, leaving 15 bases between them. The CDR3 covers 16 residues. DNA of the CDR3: TGTGCCAGTGGGGTTTCGTACCCCTCTGGGGCCAACGTCCTGACTTTC. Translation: CASGVSYPSGANVLTF.

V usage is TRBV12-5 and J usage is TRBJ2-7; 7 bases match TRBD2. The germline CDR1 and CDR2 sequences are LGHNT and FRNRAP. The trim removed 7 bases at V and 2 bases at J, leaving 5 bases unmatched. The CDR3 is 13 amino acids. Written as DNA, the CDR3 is TGTGCTAGTGACTCTAGCGGCACCTACGAGCAGTACTTC. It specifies CASDSSGTYEQYF.

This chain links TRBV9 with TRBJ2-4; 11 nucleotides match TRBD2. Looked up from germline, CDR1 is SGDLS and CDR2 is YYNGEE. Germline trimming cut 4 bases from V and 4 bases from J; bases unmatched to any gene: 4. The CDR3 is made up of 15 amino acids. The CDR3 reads CASSNGLAGKNIQYF. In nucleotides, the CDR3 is TGTGCCAGCAGCAACGGACTAGCGGGTAAAAACATTCAGTACTTC.

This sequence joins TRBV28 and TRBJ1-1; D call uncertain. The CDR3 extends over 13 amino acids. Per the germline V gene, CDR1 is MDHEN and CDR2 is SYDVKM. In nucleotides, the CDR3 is TGTGATTCGTTGTCGGGGTTGGGCCTTGAAGCTTTCTTT. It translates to CDSLSGLGLEAFF. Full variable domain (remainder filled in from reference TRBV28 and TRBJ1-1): DVKVTQSSRYLVKRTGEKVFLECVQDMDHENMFWYRQDPGLGLRLIYFSYDVKMKEKGDIPEGYSVSREKKERFSLILESASTNQTSMYLCDSLSGLGLEAFFGQGTRLTVV.

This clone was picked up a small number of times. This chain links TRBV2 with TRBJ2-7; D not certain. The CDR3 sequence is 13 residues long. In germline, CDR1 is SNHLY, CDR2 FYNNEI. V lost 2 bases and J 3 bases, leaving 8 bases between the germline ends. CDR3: CASSERTYYEQYF. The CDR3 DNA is TGTGCCAGCAGTGAACGGACCTACTACGAGCAGTACTTC.

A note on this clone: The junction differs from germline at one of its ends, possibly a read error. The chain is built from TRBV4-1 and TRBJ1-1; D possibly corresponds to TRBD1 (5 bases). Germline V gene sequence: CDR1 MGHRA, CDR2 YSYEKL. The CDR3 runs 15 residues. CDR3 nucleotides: TGCGCCAGCAGTCAAGGGGACTTCGGACGAACTGAAGCTTTCTTT. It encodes CASSQGDFGRTEAFF.

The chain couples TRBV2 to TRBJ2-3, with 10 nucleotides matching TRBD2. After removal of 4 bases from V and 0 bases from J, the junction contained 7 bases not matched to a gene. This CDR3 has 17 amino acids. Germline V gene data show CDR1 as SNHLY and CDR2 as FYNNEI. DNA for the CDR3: TGTGCCAGCAGTGCGTCTAGCGGGAGTCAGAGCACAGATACGCAGTATTTT. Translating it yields CASSASSGSQSTDTQYF.

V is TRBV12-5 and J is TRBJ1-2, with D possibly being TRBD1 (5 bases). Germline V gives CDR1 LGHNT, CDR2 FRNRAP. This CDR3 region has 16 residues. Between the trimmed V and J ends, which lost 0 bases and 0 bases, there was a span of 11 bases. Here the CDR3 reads CASGLVVGGANYGYTF. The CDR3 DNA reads TGTGCTAGTGGTTTGGTAGTGGGGGGAGCTAACTATGGCTACACCTTC.

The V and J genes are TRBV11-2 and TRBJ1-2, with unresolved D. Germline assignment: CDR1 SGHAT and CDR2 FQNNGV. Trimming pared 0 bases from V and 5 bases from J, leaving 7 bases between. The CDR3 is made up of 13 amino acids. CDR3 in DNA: TGTGCCAGCAGCTTAGATTTTAAATATGGCTACACCTTC. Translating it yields CASSLDFKYGYTF.